What follows are 8 T cell receptor beta chains derived from one specimen sequenced in a study of early T cells in non-severe SARS-CoV-2 infection. One entry per CDR3 protein, called by TCRdb with MiXCR from the 5' RACE reads. The sample yields about 35,000 distinct CDR3 sequences, almost 5.5% seen once. The sequencing used whole blood, collected at baseline. Receptor source: an adult who was a healthcare worker with PCR-confirmed SARS-CoV-2 infection or an uninfected control (not recorded which).

This clonotype was found many times. The V call is TRBV7-8, the J call TRBJ2-7; TRBD2 might be the D (7 bases). This CDR3 contains 16 residues. Germline V gene lookup returns CDR1 SGHVS and CDR2 FQNEAQ. V lost 5 bases to trimming and J lost 2 bases, with 19 bases between them. The DNA of the CDR3 is TGTGCCAGCAGCCCGAGGGTGGCGGGGGCCACCTACGAGCAGTACTTC. This sequence encodes CASSPRVAGATYEQYF.

This clonotype was recorded at least ten times. The chain employs TRBV5-1 and TRBJ2-2, with 8 positions matching TRBD1. The V gene end was trimmed by 2 bases and the J gene end by 4 bases; junction bases not matched to a gene: 4. CDR1 is SGHRS and CDR2 is YFSETQ in the germline V gene. The CDR3 has 15 amino acids. CDR3 sequence: CASSLRQGTTGELFF. The CDR3 region has the DNA TGCGCCAGCAGCTTAAGACAGGGGACCACCGGGGAGCTGTTTTTT. Based on the CDR3 plus reference TRBV5-1 and TRBJ2-2, the full variable domain is KAGVTQTPRYLIKTRGQQVTLSCSPISGHRSVSWYQQTPGQGLQFLFEYFSETQRNKGNFPGRFSGRQFSNSRSEMNVSTLELGDSALYLCASSLRQGTTGELFFGEGSRLTVL.

This clonotype was detected ten times or more. The V gene is TRBV20-1, the J gene TRBJ1-2; D perhaps matches TRBD1 (5 bases). This CDR3 contains 13 residues. V gave up 6 bases and J gave up 8 bases, with 19 bases separating them. Per the germline V gene, CDR1 is DFQATT and CDR2 is SNEGSKA (reference sequence). The DNA for the CDR3 is TGCAGTGCAATGACAGCTGGGCTTGAGGGCTACACCTTC. Its translation: CSAMTAGLEGYTF.

The chain couples TRBV7-3 to TRBJ1-6; unclear D gene. Germline CDR1 reads SGHTA; CDR2 reads FQGTGA. Trimming removed 5 bases from V and 11 bases from J, with 16 bases in between. The CDR3 runs 14 residues. The CDR3 sequence: CASSLNNEGTPLHF. The CDR3 DNA is TGTGCCAGCAGCCTCAACAACGAAGGGACACCCCTCCACTTT.

This sequence joins TRBV6-6 and TRBJ2-1; no clear D gene. V was pared by 0 bases and J by 7 bases, with 13 bases between. Per germline, CDR1 MNHNY and CDR2 SVGAGI (reference sequence). The CDR3 extends over 15 amino acids. The CDR3, as DNA: TGTGCCAGCAGTTACTCCGGAACGCCGGTAAATGAGCAGTTCTTC. Translating it yields CASSYSGTPVNEQFF.

This clonotype was seen a handful of times. The CDR3 is CSVGRTGNYGYTF. Here the CDR3 DNA reads TGCAGCGTTGGGCGGACAGGGAACTATGGCTACACCTTC. V gene TRBV29-1 combines with J gene TRBJ1-2; the match to TRBD1 covers 8 bases. V dropped 4 bases and J dropped 2; count of bases not matched to a gene: 3. The CDR3 consists of 13 residues. Germline V gene lookup returns CDR1 SQVTM and CDR2 ANQGSEA.

This clonotype appeared many times. The rearrangement links TRBV6-5 to TRBJ1-1; no clear D gene. This CDR3 spans 16 amino acids. V lost 5 bases, J lost 0 bases, and 16 bases lay in between. Germline V gene lookup returns CDR1 MNHEY and CDR2 SVGAGI. The CDR3: CASSPRGNRMNTEAFF. DNA for the CDR3: TGTGCCAGCAGTCCCCGGGGAAATAGGATGAACACTGAAGCTTTCTTT.

CDR3 sequence: CASSLASGPKRSPLHF. The CDR3 coding sequence is TGTGCCAGCAGCTTGGCTTCAGGCCCAAAGCGTTCACCCCTCCACTTT. The V and J genes are TRBV7-2 and TRBJ1-6, with D unresolved. This CDR3 comprises 16 residues. Germline values: CDR1 SGHTA, CDR2 FQGNSA. The V end was cut by 3 bases, the J end by 9 bases, with 18 bases between.